This TCR beta chain came from a study of CD8+ T cells in alopecia areata. CDR1 and CDR2 (germline): KGHSH, LQKENI. Unmatched junction bases numbered 11, after V lost 2 bases and J lost 7 bases. The CDR3 spans 16 residues. Treatment indicated: oral pan-JAK inhibitor, 5-10 mg twice daily. cDNA reverse transcribed from extracted RNA served as the sequencing template. Assay used: immunoSEQ multiplex PCR; TCRdb lists only in-frame clones, some missing. Found here are 98,000 or so clones, more than 55% of them singletons; the top ten hold 15% to 19%. The sample in question was CD8+ T cells sorted from blood, obtained at week 4, from a patient treated with tofacitinib. The chain couples TRBV18 to TRBJ1-1; 9 bases fit TRBD1. The origin of this receptor is a human donor with alopecia areata. CDR3: CASSPATGQGLDEAFF. The CDR3 nucleotides read TGTGCCAGCTCACCAGCCACGGGACAGGGTCTGGATGAAGCTTTCTTT. Supplemented by reference TRBV18 and TRBJ1-1, the full variable domain reads NAGVMQNPRHLVRRRGQEARLRCSPMKGHSHVYWYRQLPEEGLKFMVYLQKENIIDESGMPKERFSAEFPKEGPSILRIQQVVRGDSAAYFCASSPATGQGLDEAFFGQGTRLTVV.